The rows below give T cell receptor beta chains drawn from one sample of a study of control samples from healthy donors and cancer patients. Clones were read by immunoSEQ multiplex PCR, and TCRdb kept only the in-frame ones, dropping some. The sample table includes about 190,000 clones. The sequencing input was blood. Source of these receptors: a woman aged 25 to 39 in good health. CDR3s include the opening cysteine and the closing phenylalanine or tryptophan.

j_call: TRBJ1-5; v_call: TRBV9; cdr3_aa: CASSVQDDQPQHF
j_call: TRBJ1-2; v_call: TRBV27; cdr3_aa: CASSLAGTGDFYGYTF
j_call: TRBJ2-3; v_call: TRBV28; cdr3_aa: CASSTPGTDTQYF
j_call: TRBJ2-3; v_call: TRBV7-2; cdr3_aa: CASSVISSTDTQYF
j_call: TRBJ1-2; v_call: TRBV29-1; cdr3_aa: CSVVTGNYGYTF
j_call: TRBJ1-6; v_call: TRBV11-1; cdr3_aa: CASSLTPRAFDTPLHF
j_call: TRBJ1-5; v_call: TRBV7-6; cdr3_aa: CASSPGTGHNQPQHF
j_call: TRBJ1-3; v_call: TRBV6-1; cdr3_aa: CASSELADGDTIYF
j_call: TRBJ1-2; v_call: TRBV12-3/TRBV12-4; cdr3_aa: CASSLRQAYGYTF
j_call: TRBJ2-4; v_call: TRBV10-3; cdr3_aa: CAISESILAGDPNIQYF
j_call: TRBJ1-2; v_call: TRBV9; cdr3_aa: CASSVGAAVNYGYTF
j_call: TRBJ1-2; v_call: TRBV2; cdr3_aa: CASTLTGLAGYTF
j_call: TRBJ1-5; v_call: TRBV6-2/TRBV6-3; cdr3_aa: CASSQGQGYTSNQPQHF
j_call: TRBJ1-2; v_call: TRBV6-5; cdr3_aa: CASRETGGIGGYTF
j_call: TRBJ2-3; v_call: TRBV18; cdr3_aa: CASHNSGGSPDTQYF
j_call: TRBJ1-1; v_call: TRBV27; cdr3_aa: CASSFGRGGTEAFF
j_call: TRBJ1-5; v_call: TRBV3-1/TRBV3-2; cdr3_aa: CASSQDYGQSNQPQHF
j_call: TRBJ1-1; v_call: TRBV3-1/TRBV3-2; cdr3_aa: CASSQAWAGNTEAFF
j_call: TRBJ2-7; v_call: TRBV11-2; cdr3_aa: CASSRTGTKDYEQYF
j_call: TRBJ1-2; v_call: TRBV9; cdr3_aa: CASSVGQGLNYGYTF
j_call: TRBJ1-2; v_call: TRBV7-6; cdr3_aa: CASSSLQGALPYGYTF
j_call: TRBJ2-3; v_call: TRBV6-4; cdr3_aa: CASSDSSGGATDTQYF